This T cell receptor beta chain came from a study of blood T cell repertoires in COVID-19. Turning to the study itself: Sites in the United States, Italy and Spain provided acute and convalescent COVID-19 samples. T cells, B-cell-depleted T cells, or PBMCs provided the cDNA or gDNA that served as material.

The CDR3 runs 13 residues. The germline V gene encodes CDR1 MNHEY and CDR2 SVGAGI. V was pared by 6 bases and J by 6 bases, with 6 bases of the junction left unmatched. Original methodology: By means of reference gene primer amplification, nucleated cell counts were estimated. Data came from immunoSEQ multiplex PCR; TCRdb stores just in-frame clones and leaves some out. V and J calls and clone size are copied from that table; D and trimming were computed from the DNA. The profile shows 60,000 to 65,000 clones, 65% to 80% of them singletons. This TCR was sampled from a human donor in a cohort sampled during active COVID-19. The sequenced sample consisted of peripheral blood. The rearrangement joins TRBV6-5 to TRBJ2-3; 7 nucleotides line up with TRBD1. The CDR3 bases are TGTGCCAGCAGCTCAGACAGGGAGGATACGCAGTATTTT. It translates to CASSSDREDTQYF.